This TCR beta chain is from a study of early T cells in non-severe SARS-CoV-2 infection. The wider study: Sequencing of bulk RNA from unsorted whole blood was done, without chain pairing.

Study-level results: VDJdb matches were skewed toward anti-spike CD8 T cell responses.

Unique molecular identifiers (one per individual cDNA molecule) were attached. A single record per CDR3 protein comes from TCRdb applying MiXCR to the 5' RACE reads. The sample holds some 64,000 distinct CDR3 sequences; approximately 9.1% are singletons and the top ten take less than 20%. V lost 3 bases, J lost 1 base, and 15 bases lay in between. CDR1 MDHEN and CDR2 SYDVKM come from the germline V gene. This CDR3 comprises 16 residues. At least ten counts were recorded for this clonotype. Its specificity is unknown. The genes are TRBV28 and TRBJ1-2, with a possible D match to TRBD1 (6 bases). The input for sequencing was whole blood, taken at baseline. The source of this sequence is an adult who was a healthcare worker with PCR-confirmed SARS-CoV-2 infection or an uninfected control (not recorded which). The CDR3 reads CASSFLRDIVNYGYTF. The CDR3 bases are TGTGCCAGCAGTTTCTTAAGGGACATAGTTAACTATGGCTACACCTTC.